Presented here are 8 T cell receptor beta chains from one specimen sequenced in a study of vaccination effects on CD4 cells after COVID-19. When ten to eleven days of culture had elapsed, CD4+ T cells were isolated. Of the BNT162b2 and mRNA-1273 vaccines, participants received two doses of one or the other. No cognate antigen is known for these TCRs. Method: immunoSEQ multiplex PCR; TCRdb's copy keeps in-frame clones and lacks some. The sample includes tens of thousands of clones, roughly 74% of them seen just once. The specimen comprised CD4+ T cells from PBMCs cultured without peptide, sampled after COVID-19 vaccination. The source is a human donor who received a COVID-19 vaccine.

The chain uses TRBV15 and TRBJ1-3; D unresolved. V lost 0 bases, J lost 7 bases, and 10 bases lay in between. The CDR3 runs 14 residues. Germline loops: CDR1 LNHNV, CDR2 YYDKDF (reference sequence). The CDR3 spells CATSREIGGNTIYF. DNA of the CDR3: TGTGCCACCAGCAGAGAGATCGGCGGCAACACCATATATTTT.

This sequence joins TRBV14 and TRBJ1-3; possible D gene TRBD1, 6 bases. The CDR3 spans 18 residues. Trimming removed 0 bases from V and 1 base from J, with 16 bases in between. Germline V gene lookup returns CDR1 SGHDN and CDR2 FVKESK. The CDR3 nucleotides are TGTGCCAGCAGCCAAGAATACGGGGGGCGGTCGTCTGGAAACACCATATATTTT. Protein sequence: CASSQEYGGRSSGNTIYF.

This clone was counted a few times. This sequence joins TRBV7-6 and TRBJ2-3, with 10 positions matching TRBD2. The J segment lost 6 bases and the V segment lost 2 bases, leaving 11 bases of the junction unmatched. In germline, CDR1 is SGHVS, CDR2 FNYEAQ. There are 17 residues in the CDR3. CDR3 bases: TGTGCCAGCAGCTTATCCTACAGCGGGGGGGGCCTGGATACGCAGTATTTT. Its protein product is CASSLSYSGGGLDTQYF.

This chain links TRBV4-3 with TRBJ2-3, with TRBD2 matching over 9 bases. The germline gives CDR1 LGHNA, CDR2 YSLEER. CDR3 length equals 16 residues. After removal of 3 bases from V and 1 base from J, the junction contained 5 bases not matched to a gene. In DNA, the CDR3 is TGCGCCAGCAGCCAGGAACTAGCGGGCGGCACAGATACGCAGTATTTT. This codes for CASSQELAGGTDTQYF.

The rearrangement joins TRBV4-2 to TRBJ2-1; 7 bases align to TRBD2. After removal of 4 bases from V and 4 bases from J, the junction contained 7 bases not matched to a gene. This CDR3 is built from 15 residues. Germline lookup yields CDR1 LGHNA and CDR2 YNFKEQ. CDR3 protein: CASSPSGALYNEQFF. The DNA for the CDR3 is TGTGCCAGCAGCCCGAGCGGGGCCCTTTACAATGAGCAGTTCTTC.

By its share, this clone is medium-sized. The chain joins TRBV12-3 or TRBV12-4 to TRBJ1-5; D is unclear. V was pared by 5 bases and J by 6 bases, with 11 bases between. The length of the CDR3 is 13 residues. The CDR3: CASSTTVRQPQHF. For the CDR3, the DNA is TGTGCCAGCAGTACAACCGTGCGTCAGCCCCAGCATTTT.

The CDR3 region has the DNA TGTGCCAGCAGCCCGTATCCTTCAGGGGACAGCTATGGCTACACCTTC. It yields the protein CASSPYPSGDSYGYTF. The V call is TRBV7-9, the J call TRBJ1-2; 7 nucleotides line up with TRBD1. Germline trimming cut 5 bases from V and 4 bases from J; bases unmatched to any gene: 13. The CDR3 is made up of 16 amino acids. Germline V gives CDR1 SEHNR, CDR2 FQNEAQ (reference sequence).

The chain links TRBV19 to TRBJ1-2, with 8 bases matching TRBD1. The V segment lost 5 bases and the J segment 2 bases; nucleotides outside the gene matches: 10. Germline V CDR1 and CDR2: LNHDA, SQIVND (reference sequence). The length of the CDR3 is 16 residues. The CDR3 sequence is CASSVLGQGQNYGYTF. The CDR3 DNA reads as TGTGCCAGTAGTGTGCTTGGACAGGGCCAAAACTATGGCTACACCTTC.